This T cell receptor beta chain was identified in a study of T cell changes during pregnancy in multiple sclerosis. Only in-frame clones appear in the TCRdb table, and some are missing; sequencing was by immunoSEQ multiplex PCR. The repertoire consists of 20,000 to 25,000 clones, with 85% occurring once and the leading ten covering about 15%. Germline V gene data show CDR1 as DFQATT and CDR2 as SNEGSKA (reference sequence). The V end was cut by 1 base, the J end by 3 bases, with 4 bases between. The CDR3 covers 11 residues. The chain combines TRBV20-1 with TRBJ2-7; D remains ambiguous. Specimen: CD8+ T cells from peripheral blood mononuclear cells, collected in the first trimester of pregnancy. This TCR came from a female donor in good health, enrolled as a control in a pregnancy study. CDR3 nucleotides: TGCAGTGCTAGAGGAGACTACGAGCAGTACTTC. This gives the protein CSARGDYEQYF.